The T cell receptor (beta chain) under discussion was sequenced for a study of blood T cell repertoires in COVID-19. Overall study context: PBMCs, B-cell-depleted T cells, or T cells were the source of the cDNA or gDNA that made up the material.

The Seattle patients, enrolled during active infection, were followed longitudinally. Authors' analysis steps: Reference gene primer amplification gave estimated nucleated cell counts. Clones were sequenced by immunoSEQ multiplex PCR, and TCRdb holds only the in-frame ones, with some missing. That table gives V, J and clone size, and the DNA gave D and trimming. Among around 300,000 clones listed, roughly 90% were seen once. The V gene's germline CDR1 is SGHRS and CDR2 YFSETQ. CDR3 length equals 17 residues. V lost 6 bases and J lost 0; bases outside the gene matches: 9. The sequence was obtained from a woman in her 30s with COVID-19, enrolled during active disease. The sample consisted of peripheral blood. The chain employs TRBV5-1 and TRBJ2-2; 9 bases are a match to TRBD1. CDR3: CASTPTRQGANTGELFF. In DNA form, the CDR3 reads TGCGCCAGCACACCGACCCGACAGGGGGCGAACACCGGGGAGCTGTTTTTT.